The present TCR beta chain was sequenced within a study of blood T cell repertoires in COVID-19. Germline CDR1 is MNHEY and CDR2 is SVGAGI. V was cut by 0 bases and J by 6 bases, with 12 bases left in between. The CDR3 extends over 16 amino acids. TCRdb keeps only in-frame clones here, not all; method: immunoSEQ multiplex PCR. The sample lists 130,000 or so clones, less than 85% seen once, with more than 10% in the top ten. The specimen sequenced was peripheral blood. The TCR was taken from a woman aged 55-69 years with acute or convalescent COVID-19. The chain combines TRBV6-5 with TRBJ1-6; a possible D gene is TRBD1 (6 bases). This chain's CDR3 is CASSYSTGQINSPLHF. The CDR3 region has the DNA TGTGCCAGCAGTTACTCAACCGGACAGATTAATTCACCCCTCCACTTT.